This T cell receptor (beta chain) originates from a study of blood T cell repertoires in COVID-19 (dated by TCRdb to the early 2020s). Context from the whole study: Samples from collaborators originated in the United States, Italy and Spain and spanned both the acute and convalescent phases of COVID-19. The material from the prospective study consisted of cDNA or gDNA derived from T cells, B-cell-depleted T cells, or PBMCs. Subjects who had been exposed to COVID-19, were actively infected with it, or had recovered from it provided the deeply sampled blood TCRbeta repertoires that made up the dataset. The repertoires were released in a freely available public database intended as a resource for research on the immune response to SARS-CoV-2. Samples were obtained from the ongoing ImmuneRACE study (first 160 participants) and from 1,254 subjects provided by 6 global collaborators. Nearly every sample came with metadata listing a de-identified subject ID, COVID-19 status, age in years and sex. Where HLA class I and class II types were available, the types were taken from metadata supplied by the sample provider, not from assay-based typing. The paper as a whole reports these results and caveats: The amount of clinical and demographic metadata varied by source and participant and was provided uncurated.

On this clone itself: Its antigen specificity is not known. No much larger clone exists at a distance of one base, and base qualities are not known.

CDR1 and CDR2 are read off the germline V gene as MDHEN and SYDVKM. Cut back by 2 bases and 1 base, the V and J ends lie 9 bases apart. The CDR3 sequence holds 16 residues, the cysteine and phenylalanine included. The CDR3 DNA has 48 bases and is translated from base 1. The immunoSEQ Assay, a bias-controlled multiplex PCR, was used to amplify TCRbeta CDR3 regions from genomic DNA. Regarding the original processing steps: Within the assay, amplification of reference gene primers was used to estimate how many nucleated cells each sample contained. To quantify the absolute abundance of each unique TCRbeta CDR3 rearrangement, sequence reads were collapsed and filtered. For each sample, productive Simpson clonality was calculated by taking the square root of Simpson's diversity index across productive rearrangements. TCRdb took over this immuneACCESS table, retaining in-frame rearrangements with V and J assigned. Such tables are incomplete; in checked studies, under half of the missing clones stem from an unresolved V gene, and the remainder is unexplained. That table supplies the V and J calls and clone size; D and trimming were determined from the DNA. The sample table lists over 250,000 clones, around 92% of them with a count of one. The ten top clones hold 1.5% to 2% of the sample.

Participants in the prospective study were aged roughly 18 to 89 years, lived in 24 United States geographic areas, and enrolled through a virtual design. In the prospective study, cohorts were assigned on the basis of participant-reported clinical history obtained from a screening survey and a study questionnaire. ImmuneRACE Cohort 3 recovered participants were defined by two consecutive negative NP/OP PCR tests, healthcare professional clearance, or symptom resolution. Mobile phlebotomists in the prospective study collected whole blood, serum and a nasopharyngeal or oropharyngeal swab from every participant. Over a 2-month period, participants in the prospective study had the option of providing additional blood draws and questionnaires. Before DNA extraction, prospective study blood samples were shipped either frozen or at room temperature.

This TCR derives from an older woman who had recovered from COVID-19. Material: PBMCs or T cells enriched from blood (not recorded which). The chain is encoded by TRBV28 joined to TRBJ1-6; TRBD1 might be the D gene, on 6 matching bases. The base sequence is TGTGCCAGCAGTTTAACCCAGGGGTCCTATAATTCACCCCTCCACTTT. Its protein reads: CASSLTQGSYNSPLHF.